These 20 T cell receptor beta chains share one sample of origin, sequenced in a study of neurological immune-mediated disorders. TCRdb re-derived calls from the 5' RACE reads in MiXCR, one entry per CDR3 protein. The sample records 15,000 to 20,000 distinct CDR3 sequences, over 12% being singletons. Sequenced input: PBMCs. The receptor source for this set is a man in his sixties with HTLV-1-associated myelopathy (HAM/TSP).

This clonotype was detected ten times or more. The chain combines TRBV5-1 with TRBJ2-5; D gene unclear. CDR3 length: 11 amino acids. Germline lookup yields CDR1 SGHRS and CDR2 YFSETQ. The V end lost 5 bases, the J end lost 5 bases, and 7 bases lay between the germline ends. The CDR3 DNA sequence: TGCGCCAGCAGGTCCGCGGAGACCCAGTACTTC. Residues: CASRSAETQYF. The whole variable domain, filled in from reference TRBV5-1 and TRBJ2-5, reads KAGVTQTPRYLIKTRGQQVTLSCSPISGHRSVSWYQQTPGQGLQFLFEYFSETQRNKGNFPGRFSGRQFSNSRSEMNVSTLELGDSALYLCASRSAETQYFGPGTRLLVL.

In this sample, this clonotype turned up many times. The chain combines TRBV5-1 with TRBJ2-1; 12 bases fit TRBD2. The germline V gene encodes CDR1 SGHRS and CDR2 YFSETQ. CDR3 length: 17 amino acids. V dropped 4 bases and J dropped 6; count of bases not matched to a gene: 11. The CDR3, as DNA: TGCGCCAGCAGCACCGATCGGGGGGGACTAGCGGGCAATGAGCAGTTCTTC. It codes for CASSTDRGGLAGNEQFF.

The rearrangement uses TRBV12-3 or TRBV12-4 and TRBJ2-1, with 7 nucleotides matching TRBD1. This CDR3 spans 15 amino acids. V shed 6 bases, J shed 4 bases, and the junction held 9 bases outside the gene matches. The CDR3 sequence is CASSRAGTAYNEQFF. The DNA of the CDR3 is TGTGCCAGCAGCCGAGCCGGGACAGCTTACAATGAGCAGTTCTTC.

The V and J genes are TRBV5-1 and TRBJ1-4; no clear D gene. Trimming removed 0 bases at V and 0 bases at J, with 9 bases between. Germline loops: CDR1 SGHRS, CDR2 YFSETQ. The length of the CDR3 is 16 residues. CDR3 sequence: CASSLGHLATNEKLFF. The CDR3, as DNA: TGCGCCAGCAGCTTGGGACACCTAGCAACTAATGAAAAACTGTTTTTT.

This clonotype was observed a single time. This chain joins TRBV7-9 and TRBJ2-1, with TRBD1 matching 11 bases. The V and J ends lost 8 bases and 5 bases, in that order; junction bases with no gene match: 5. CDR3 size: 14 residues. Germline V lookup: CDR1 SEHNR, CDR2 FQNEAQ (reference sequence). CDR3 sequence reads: CASRPDRGHNEQFF. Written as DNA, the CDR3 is TGTGCCAGCCGGCCGGACAGGGGGCACAATGAGCAGTTCTTC.

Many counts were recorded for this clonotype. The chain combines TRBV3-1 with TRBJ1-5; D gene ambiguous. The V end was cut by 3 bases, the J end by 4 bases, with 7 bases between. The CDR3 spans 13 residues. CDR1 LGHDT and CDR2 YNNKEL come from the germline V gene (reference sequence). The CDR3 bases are TGTGCCAGCAGCCAGCAAGGGAATCAGCCCCAGCATTTT. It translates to CASSQQGNQPQHF.

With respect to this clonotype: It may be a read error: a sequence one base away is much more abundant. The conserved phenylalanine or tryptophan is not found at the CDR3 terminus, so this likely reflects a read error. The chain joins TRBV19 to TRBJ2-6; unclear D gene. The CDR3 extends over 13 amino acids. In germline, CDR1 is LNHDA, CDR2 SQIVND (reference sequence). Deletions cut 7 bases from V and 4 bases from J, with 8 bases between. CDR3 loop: CASTRSGANVLTL. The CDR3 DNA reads TGTGCCAGTACTAGGTCAGGGGCCAACGTCCTGACTCTC.

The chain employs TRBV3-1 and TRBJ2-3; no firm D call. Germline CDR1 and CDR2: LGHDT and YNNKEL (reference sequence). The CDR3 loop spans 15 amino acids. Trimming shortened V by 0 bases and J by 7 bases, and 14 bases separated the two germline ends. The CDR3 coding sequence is TGTGCCAGCAGCCAAGACCTACTCGTTAGCCATACGCAGTATTTT. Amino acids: CASSQDLLVSHTQYF.

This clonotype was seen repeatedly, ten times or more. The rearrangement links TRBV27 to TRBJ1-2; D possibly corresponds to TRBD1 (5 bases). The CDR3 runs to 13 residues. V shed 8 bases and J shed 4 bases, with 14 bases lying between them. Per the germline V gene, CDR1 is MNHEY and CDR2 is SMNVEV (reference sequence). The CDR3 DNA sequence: TGTGCCAGCGGGACCGGGACGGTCTATGGCTACACCTTC. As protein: CASGTGTVYGYTF.

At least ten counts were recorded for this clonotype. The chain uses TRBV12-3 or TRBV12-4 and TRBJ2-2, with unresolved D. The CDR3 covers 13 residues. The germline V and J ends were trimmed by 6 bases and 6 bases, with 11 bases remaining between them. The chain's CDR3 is CASRPTVPGELFF. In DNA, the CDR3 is TGTGCCAGCAGACCCACGGTTCCCGGGGAGCTGTTTTTT.

For the CDR3, the DNA is TGTGCCAGCAGCTTGGTGTCAGCCTTTGAAGCTTTCTTT. Translated: CASSLVSAFEAFF. This chain uses TRBV7-2 with TRBJ1-1; D is ambiguous. V lost 3 bases to trimming and J lost 7 bases, with 12 bases between them. This CDR3 has 13 amino acids. CDR1 is SGHTA and CDR2 is FQGNSA in the germline V gene.

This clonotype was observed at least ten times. This CDR3 is CASRRMDRASTGELFF. The CDR3 DNA is TGTGCCAGCAGACGTATGGACAGGGCGAGCACCGGGGAGCTGTTTTTT. V and J are TRBV7-2 and TRBJ2-2; 8 bases align to TRBD1. Germline values: CDR1 SGHTA, CDR2 FQGNSA. V lost 6 bases and J lost 4; bases outside the gene matches: 10. The CDR3 loop spans 16 amino acids.

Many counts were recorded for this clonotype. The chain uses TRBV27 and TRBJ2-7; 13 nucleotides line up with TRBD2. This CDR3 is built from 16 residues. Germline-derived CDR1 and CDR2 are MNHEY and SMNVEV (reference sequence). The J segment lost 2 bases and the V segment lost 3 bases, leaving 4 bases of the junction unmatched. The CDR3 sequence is CASSLGLAGFAYEQYF. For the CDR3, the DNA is TGTGCCAGCAGTTTGGGACTAGCGGGGTTTGCCTACGAGCAGTACTTC.

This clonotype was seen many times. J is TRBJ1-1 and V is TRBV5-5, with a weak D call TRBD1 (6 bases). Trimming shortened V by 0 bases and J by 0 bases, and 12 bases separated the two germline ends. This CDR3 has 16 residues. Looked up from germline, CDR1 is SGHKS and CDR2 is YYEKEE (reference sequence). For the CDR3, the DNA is TGTGCCAGCAGCTTGGTGGAGACAGGTCTGAACACTGAAGCTTTCTTT. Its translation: CASSLVETGLNTEAFF.

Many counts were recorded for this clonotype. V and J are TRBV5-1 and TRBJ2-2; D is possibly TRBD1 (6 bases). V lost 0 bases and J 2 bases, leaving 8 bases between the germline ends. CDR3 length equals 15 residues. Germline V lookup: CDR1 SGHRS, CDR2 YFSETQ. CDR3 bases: TGCGCCAGCAGCTTGGCCAGGGGTAACACCGGGGAGCTGTTTTTT. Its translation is CASSLARGNTGELFF.

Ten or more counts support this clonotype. CDR3 in DNA: TGTGCCATCAGCCTACAGGGAAATAATTCACCCCTCCACTTT. Translated: CAISLQGNNSPLHF. The J gene is TRBJ1-6, the V gene TRBV10-3, with D tentatively TRBD1 (6 bases). Germline values: CDR1 ENHRY, CDR2 SYGVKD. CDR3 length equals 14 residues. V was shortened by 6 bases and J by 5 bases, with 11 bases between the two germline ends.

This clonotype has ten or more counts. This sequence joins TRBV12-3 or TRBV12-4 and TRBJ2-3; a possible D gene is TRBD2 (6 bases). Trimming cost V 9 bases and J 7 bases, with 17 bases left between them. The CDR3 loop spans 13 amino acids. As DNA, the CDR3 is TGTGCCAGTGGCTTAGCGGATGTAAATACGCAGTATTTT. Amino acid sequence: CASGLADVNTQYF.

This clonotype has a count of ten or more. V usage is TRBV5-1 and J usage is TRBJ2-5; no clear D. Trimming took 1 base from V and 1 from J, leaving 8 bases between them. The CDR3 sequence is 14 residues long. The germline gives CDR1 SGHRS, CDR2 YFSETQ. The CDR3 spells CASSLRDTQETQYF. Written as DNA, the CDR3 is TGCGCCAGCAGCTTGCGAGACACCCAAGAGACCCAGTACTTC.

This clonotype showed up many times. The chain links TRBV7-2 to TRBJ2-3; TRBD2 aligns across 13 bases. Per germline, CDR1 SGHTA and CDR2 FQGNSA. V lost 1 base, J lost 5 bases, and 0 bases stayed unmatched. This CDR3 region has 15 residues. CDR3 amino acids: CASSLGLAGGDTQYF. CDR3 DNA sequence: TGTGCCAGCAGCTTAGGACTAGCGGGGGGAGATACGCAGTATTTT.

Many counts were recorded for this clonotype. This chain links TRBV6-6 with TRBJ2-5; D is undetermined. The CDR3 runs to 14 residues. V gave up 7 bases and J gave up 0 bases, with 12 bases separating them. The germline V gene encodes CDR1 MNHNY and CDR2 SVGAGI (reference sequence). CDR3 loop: CASKARQYQETQYF. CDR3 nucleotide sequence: TGTGCCAGCAAAGCCAGACAATACCAAGAGACCCAGTACTTC.